These 3 T cell receptor beta chains originate from one sample sequenced in a study of CD8 T cells in ankylosing spondylitis. TCRdb re-analysed the 5' RACE reads in MiXCR, keeping a single row per CDR3 protein. This table has about 800,000 distinct CDR3 sequences, roughly 12% appearing once. The antigens for these receptors are not known. Study-level results: In ankylosing spondylitis blood, a motif of seven or eight highly homologous TCR beta variants appeared characteristic.

The sequenced sample consisted of blood, either unsorted or a sorted T cell fraction (not recorded which). Receptors were obtained from a male donor with ankylosing spondylitis.

This clonotype was detected a few times. V and J are TRBV3-1 and TRBJ2-1; D unresolved. The CDR3 runs to 17 residues. With 0 bases removed from V and 0 bases from J, the gap between germline ends came to 12 bases. Per germline, CDR1 LGHDT and CDR2 YNNKEL (reference sequence). CDR3 in amino acids: CASSQDRAAPSYNEQFF. CDR3 nucleotides: TGTGCCAGCAGCCAAGATCGGGCGGCCCCCTCCTACAATGAGCAGTTCTTC.

This clonotype was seen once. J is TRBJ2-7 and V is TRBV7-2, with 9 positions matching TRBD2. V trimming: 1 base; J trimming: 1 base; junction bases outside the gene matches: 5. Germline V gene lookup returns CDR1 SGHTA and CDR2 FQGNSA. The length of the CDR3 is 16 residues. As DNA, the CDR3 is TGTGCCAGCAGCTTAGTAGCGGGGGAACCTTCCTACGAGCAGTACTTC. The encoded protein is CASSLVAGEPSYEQYF.

This clonotype was observed at least ten times. The V gene is TRBV7-2, the J gene TRBJ1-1; unclear D gene. Germline assignment: CDR1 SGHTA and CDR2 FQGNSA. The CDR3 extends over 15 amino acids. The ends were cut back, 1 base at V and 0 bases at J, with 9 bases in the middle. The CDR3 spells CASSLGAGLNTEAFF. The CDR3 DNA follows: TGTGCCAGCAGCTTAGGGGCAGGTTTGAACACTGAAGCTTTCTTT.